These T cell receptor beta chains were read from a single sample in a study of blood T cell repertoires in COVID-19. Method: immunoSEQ multiplex PCR; TCRdb's copy keeps in-frame clones and lacks some. The table records some 160,000 clones, 65% to 85% of them present only once. The material sequenced was peripheral blood. These TCRs come from an elderly woman with acute or convalescent COVID-19. Both conserved end residues are part of each CDR3. The order of the fields is D gene, clone size, J gene, V gene, CDR3 DNA, CDR3 protein. A D gene is named only where the DNA matches it firmly. Not every row has a clone size; where given, it reads once, few, many or a size class.

d_call: .
clone_size: .
j_call: TRBJ2-5
v_call: TRBV5-1
cdr3_nt: TGCGCCAGCAGCTTGGTTGCCAGCCCGGGGGAGACCCAGTACTTC
cdr3_aa: CASSLVASPGETQYF

d_call: .
clone_size: .
j_call: TRBJ1-1
v_call: TRBV23-1
cdr3_nt: TGCGCCCGTCCCTTACAGGGCCTTTTGATTTCGAACACTGAAGCTTTCTTT
cdr3_aa: CARPLQGLLISNTEAFF

d_call: TRBD1
clone_size: .
j_call: TRBJ1-2
v_call: TRBV18
cdr3_nt: TGTGCCAGCTCACTTGGGACAGGGGGTGATGGCTACACCTTC
cdr3_aa: CASSLGTGGDGYTF

d_call: .
clone_size: .
j_call: TRBJ2-7
v_call: TRBV4-1
cdr3_nt: TGCGCCAGCAGCCAAGATCTACGGGAACCCTCCTACGAGCAGTACTTC
cdr3_aa: CASSQDLREPSYEQYF

d_call: .
clone_size: once
j_call: TRBJ2-1
v_call: TRBV28
cdr3_nt: TGTGCCAGCAGCTGGGGAGGCTCCTCCTACAATGAGCAGTTCTTC
cdr3_aa: CASSWGGSSYNEQFF

d_call: .
clone_size: .
j_call: TRBJ1-4
v_call: TRBV28
cdr3_nt: TGTGCCAGCAGTTTAAGGTGGGAGGAAAAACTGTTTTTT
cdr3_aa: CASSLRWEEKLFF

d_call: TRBD1
clone_size: .
j_call: TRBJ1-1
v_call: TRBV5-1
cdr3_nt: TGCGCCACCAGGACAGGAGCCGCCACTGAAGCTTTCTTT
cdr3_aa: CATRTGAATEAFF

d_call: TRBD1
clone_size: .
j_call: TRBJ1-2
v_call: TRBV5-1
cdr3_nt: TGCGCCAGCAGCGTGCCCCCGGGACAGGCTGGAAGCTATGGCTACACCTTC
cdr3_aa: CASSVPPGQAGSYGYTF

d_call: .
clone_size: .
j_call: TRBJ1-2
v_call: TRBV28
cdr3_nt: TGTGCCAGCAGGCCACAGGGAGCCCGGGGCTACACCTTC
cdr3_aa: CASRPQGARGYTF

d_call: TRBD1
clone_size: .
j_call: TRBJ1-6
v_call: TRBV6-1
cdr3_nt: TGTGCCAGCAGTGAACATGACAGGGGTGGGACACCCCTCCACTTT
cdr3_aa: CASSEHDRGGTPLHF

d_call: TRBD1
clone_size: .
j_call: TRBJ1-1
v_call: TRBV7-9
cdr3_nt: TGTGCCAGCAGCCGACGAACAGGGGACACTGAAGCTTTCTTT
cdr3_aa: CASSRRTGDTEAFF

d_call: .
clone_size: .
j_call: TRBJ1-2
v_call: TRBV2
cdr3_nt: TGTGCCAGCAGTGGAGGCGGCTATGGCTACACCTTC
cdr3_aa: CASSGGGYGYTF

d_call: .
clone_size: many
j_call: TRBJ1-1
v_call: TRBV29-1
cdr3_nt: TGCAGCGTCAAGACAGGAGGTTTCGCTGAAGCTTTCTTT
cdr3_aa: CSVKTGGFAEAFF

d_call: TRBD1
clone_size: .
j_call: TRBJ1-1
v_call: TRBV6-5
cdr3_nt: TGTGCCAGCAGTTATACAGGGGCCCTGAACACTGAAGCTTTCTTT
cdr3_aa: CASSYTGALNTEAFF

d_call: .
clone_size: few
j_call: TRBJ2-2
v_call: TRBV6-5
cdr3_nt: TGTGCCAGCAGTTATGCTAGCAGGAACACCGGGGAGCTGTTTTTT
cdr3_aa: CASSYASRNTGELFF

d_call: TRBD1
clone_size: .
j_call: TRBJ2-5
v_call: TRBV28
cdr3_nt: TGTGCCAGCAGTAACGGACAGGGACCTCAAGAGACCCAGTACTTC
cdr3_aa: CASSNGQGPQETQYF

d_call: .
clone_size: .
j_call: TRBJ1-1
v_call: TRBV2
cdr3_nt: TGTGCCAGCATTAAGACACAAAACACTGAAGCTTTCTTT
cdr3_aa: CASIKTQNTEAFF

d_call: .
clone_size: .
j_call: TRBJ2-2
v_call: TRBV7-6
cdr3_nt: TGTGCCAGCAGCTCTCCGACAGGAACCACCGGGGAGCTGTTTTTT
cdr3_aa: CASSSPTGTTGELFF

d_call: TRBD1
clone_size: .
j_call: TRBJ2-3
v_call: TRBV18
cdr3_nt: TGTGCCAGCTCCCAGGGGGCTTCGGGAGATACGCAGTATTTT
cdr3_aa: CASSQGASGDTQYF

d_call: TRBD2
clone_size: .
j_call: TRBJ2-3
v_call: TRBV29-1
cdr3_nt: TGCAGCGTTGAGGTGGCGGGGGGCACAGATACGCAGTATTTT
cdr3_aa: CSVEVAGGTDTQYF

d_call: .
clone_size: .
j_call: TRBJ1-2
v_call: TRBV2
cdr3_nt: TGTGCCAGTTACCCGGGACTCCCCTATGGCTACACCTTC
cdr3_aa: CASYPGLPYGYTF

d_call: TRBD2
clone_size: .
j_call: TRBJ2-5
v_call: TRBV3-1/TRBV3-2
cdr3_nt: TGTGCCAGCAGCCCCGCCGTCCCGGGACTAGCGGGGGAGACCCAGTACTTC
cdr3_aa: CASSPAVPGLAGETQYF

d_call: .
clone_size: .
j_call: TRBJ2-5
v_call: TRBV7-8
cdr3_nt: TGTGCCAGCAGCTTAGGGTCCCCTCAGGGGACCCAGTACTTC
cdr3_aa: CASSLGSPQGTQYF

d_call: TRBD1
clone_size: .
j_call: TRBJ1-2
v_call: TRBV28
cdr3_nt: TGTGCCAGCAGTCTCAGGGGGCTTGGCTACACCTTC
cdr3_aa: CASSLRGLGYTF

d_call: TRBD2
clone_size: .
j_call: TRBJ2-3
v_call: TRBV13
cdr3_nt: TGTGCCAGCAGCCCGGGGACACAACTAGCGGGAATCGCAGATACGCAGTATTTT
cdr3_aa: CASSPGTQLAGIADTQYF

d_call: .
clone_size: .
j_call: TRBJ1-6
v_call: TRBV3-1/TRBV3-2
cdr3_nt: TGTGCCAGCAGCCATGGAGGTTCACCCCTCCACTTT
cdr3_aa: CASSHGGSPLHF

d_call: TRBD1
clone_size: .
j_call: TRBJ1-6
v_call: TRBV28
cdr3_nt: TGTGCCAGCAGTTGGGACAGGGGGCGATCACCCCTCCACTTT
cdr3_aa: CASSWDRGRSPLHF

d_call: .
clone_size: .
j_call: TRBJ1-1
v_call: TRBV7-2
cdr3_nt: TGTGCCAGCAGCTTAGCAGGGAGCGACGAAGCTTTCTTT
cdr3_aa: CASSLAGSDEAFF

d_call: TRBD2
clone_size: once
j_call: TRBJ2-5
v_call: TRBV28
cdr3_nt: TGTGCCAGCAGTTTTGCTAGCGGGGCCCAAGAGACCCAGTACTTC
cdr3_aa: CASSFASGAQETQYF

d_call: TRBD1
clone_size: .
j_call: TRBJ1-2
v_call: TRBV28
cdr3_nt: TGTGCCAGCAGTTCACCCTACCGGGACAGGGGTGGCTACACCTTC
cdr3_aa: CASSSPYRDRGGYTF

d_call: .
clone_size: few
j_call: TRBJ2-5
v_call: TRBV11-1
cdr3_nt: TGTGCCAGCAGCTTAGGAGGGAAGGGAGAGACCCAGTACTTC
cdr3_aa: CASSLGGKGETQYF

d_call: TRBD1
clone_size: once
j_call: TRBJ2-7
v_call: TRBV6-5
cdr3_nt: TGTGCCAGCAGTTACTCCGGGACAGGGGGTACCTACGAGCAGTACTTC
cdr3_aa: CASSYSGTGGTYEQYF

d_call: .
clone_size: .
j_call: TRBJ1-2
v_call: TRBV21-1
cdr3_nt: TGTGCCAGCAGCAAAAGTTCGCAGGCCACTAACTATGGCTACACCTTC
cdr3_aa: CASSKSSQATNYGYTF

d_call: TRBD2
clone_size: few
j_call: TRBJ2-7
v_call: TRBV7-2
cdr3_nt: TGTGCCAGCAGCACTAGCGGGGGGGCCTACGAGCAGTACTTC
cdr3_aa: CASSTSGGAYEQYF

d_call: TRBD2
clone_size: .
j_call: TRBJ2-3
v_call: TRBV4-1
cdr3_nt: TGCGCCAGCAGCCAAAGAGCCCCAGGACTAGCGGGAGGCCGGGTGGGAGATACGCAGTATTTT
cdr3_aa: CASSQRAPGLAGGRVGDTQYF

d_call: TRBD1
clone_size: few
j_call: TRBJ1-3
v_call: TRBV7-9
cdr3_nt: TGTGCCAGCAGCTTGACAGGGGACTACTCTGGAAACACCATATATTTT
cdr3_aa: CASSLTGDYSGNTIYF

d_call: TRBD1
clone_size: .
j_call: TRBJ1-5
v_call: TRBV4-1
cdr3_nt: TGCGCCAGCAGCCAATCGGGGACAGGGCGAAATCAGCCCCAGCATTTT
cdr3_aa: CASSQSGTGRNQPQHF

d_call: TRBD2
clone_size: .
j_call: TRBJ2-7
v_call: TRBV28
cdr3_nt: TGTGCCAGCAGGCCAAGCGGACTAGCGGGAGCTTATGTCTACGAGCAGTACTTC
cdr3_aa: CASRPSGLAGAYVYEQYF

d_call: .
clone_size: few
j_call: TRBJ1-5
v_call: TRBV6-5
cdr3_nt: TGTGCCAGCAGTTGGAACGGGTATACGGATCAGCCCCAGCATTTT
cdr3_aa: CASSWNGYTDQPQHF

d_call: TRBD1
clone_size: once
j_call: TRBJ1-5
v_call: TRBV7-2
cdr3_nt: TGTGCCAGCAGCTTAGGGGACAGCCGTAATCAGCCCCAGCATTTT
cdr3_aa: CASSLGDSRNQPQHF

d_call: .
clone_size: .
j_call: TRBJ1-1
v_call: TRBV5-1
cdr3_nt: TGCGCCAGCAGCTTGCAGGAGGGGAACACTGAAGCTTTCTTT
cdr3_aa: CASSLQEGNTEAFF

d_call: TRBD1
clone_size: once
j_call: TRBJ1-1
v_call: TRBV29-1
cdr3_nt: TGCAGCGTTTATAACAGGGGGAACACTGAAGCTTTCTTT
cdr3_aa: CSVYNRGNTEAFF

d_call: .
clone_size: .
j_call: TRBJ2-1
v_call: TRBV9
cdr3_nt: TGTGCCAGCAGCGTAGGCTTACAAGTGGGGAGAAACAATGAGCAGTTCTTC
cdr3_aa: CASSVGLQVGRNNEQFF

d_call: TRBD1
clone_size: .
j_call: TRBJ2-7
v_call: TRBV19
cdr3_nt: TGTGCCACTAGGGACAGGGGTAGGTACGAGCAGTACTTC
cdr3_aa: CATRDRGRYEQYF

d_call: .
clone_size: once
j_call: TRBJ1-1
v_call: TRBV12-5
cdr3_nt: TGTGCTAGTGGTCCCGGGGGGTCGGACACTGAAGCTTTCTTT
cdr3_aa: CASGPGGSDTEAFF

d_call: TRBD2
clone_size: .
j_call: TRBJ2-3
v_call: TRBV5-4
cdr3_nt: TGTGCCAGCAGCTTCTCCAGATTTTTCAGCGGGAGGCGCACAGATACGCAGTATTTT
cdr3_aa: CASSFSRFFSGRRTDTQYF

d_call: .
clone_size: .
j_call: TRBJ1-1
v_call: TRBV2
cdr3_nt: TGTGCCAGCACCCCCAGGGATACTGAAGCTTTCTTT
cdr3_aa: CASTPRDTEAFF

d_call: .
clone_size: few
j_call: TRBJ1-1
v_call: TRBV19
cdr3_nt: TGTGCCAGTAGAAGCAGGGCCCGAGACACTGAAGCTTTCTTT
cdr3_aa: CASRSRARDTEAFF

d_call: .
clone_size: .
j_call: TRBJ1-6
v_call: TRBV6-5
cdr3_nt: TGTGCCAGCAGATCACGCGACAGACTTTGGCCACCCCTCCACTTT
cdr3_aa: CASRSRDRLWPPLHF

d_call: TRBD1
clone_size: once
j_call: TRBJ2-5
v_call: TRBV5-4
cdr3_nt: TGTGCCAGCAGCCTATTGACAGGGCCCATTGTGACCCAGTACTTC
cdr3_aa: CASSLLTGPIVTQYF

d_call: .
clone_size: .
j_call: TRBJ1-1
v_call: TRBV12-3/TRBV12-4
cdr3_nt: TGTGCCAGCAGTTTAGGGGGGCGGACTGAAGCTTTCTTT
cdr3_aa: CASSLGGRTEAFF